This is a list of T cell receptor beta chains from one sample in a study of identical twins. TCRdb itself ran the 5' RACE reads through MiXCR, one entry per CDR3 protein. The sample holds 200,000 to 250,000 distinct CDR3 sequences, over 9.5% seen once. This sample also appeared in a second study, on yellow fever vaccine responses in identical twins.

Material for sequencing was memory (CD45RO+) T cells sorted from blood. These receptors all stem from a woman between 18 and 30 years old in good health. Both conserved end residues are part of each CDR3. The D gene is left open where the match is weak. The size field is filled for only some rows; it gives once, few, many or a size class.

v_call	j_call	d_call	clone_size	cdr3_length	cdr3_aa	cdr3_nt
TRBV9	TRBJ2-3	TRBD2	NA	16	CASSPRPSGNRDTQYF	TGTGCCAGCAGCCCCCGGCCTAGCGGGAATAGGGATACGCAGTATTTT
TRBV6-1	TRBJ2-2	NA	NA	14	CASSIGQGTGELFF	TGTGCCTCCTCGATCGGTCAGGGCACCGGGGAGCTGTTTTTT
TRBV7-2	TRBJ2-1	NA	few	15	CASSFEKQAYNEQFF	TGTGCCAGCAGCTTCGAAAAACAGGCTTACAATGAGCAGTTCTTC
TRBV15	TRBJ2-7	NA	few	19	CATSRRAPFGEVSSYEQYF	TGTGCCACCAGCAGGAGGGCCCCCTTCGGGGAGGTCAGCTCCTACGAGCAGTACTTC
TRBV7-9	TRBJ2-1	NA	many	11	CASSSGVEQFF	TGTGCCAGCAGCTCAGGTGTGGAGCAGTTCTTC
TRBV9	TRBJ2-1	NA	few	15	CASSVEPGKYNEQFF	TGTGCCAGCAGCGTCGAACCAGGGAAGTACAATGAGCAGTTCTTC
TRBV10-3	TRBJ2-7	TRBD1	few	15	CAISFRQGSSYEQYF	TGTGCCATCAGCTTTCGACAGGGTAGCTCCTACGAGCAGTACTTC
TRBV3-1	TRBJ1-5	NA	NA	15	CASSQDGDENQPQHF	TGTGCCAGCAGCCAAGATGGAGACGAGAATCAGCCCCAGCATTTT
TRBV9	TRBJ2-1	TRBD2	few	15	CASSVAIAGYNEQFF	TGTGCCAGCAGCGTCGCGATAGCGGGCTACAATGAGCAGTTCTTC
TRBV4-3	TRBJ2-1	NA	NA	15	CASSQGHHSYNEQFF	TGCGCCAGCAGCCAAGGACATCACTCCTACAATGAGCAGTTCTTC
TRBV20-1	TRBJ2-1	NA	NA	12	CSAVLQGAEQFF	TGCAGTGCTGTACTACAGGGAGCTGAGCAGTTCTTC
TRBV11-2	TRBJ2-4	TRBD1	many	14	CASSFGTGQNIQYF	TGTGCCAGCAGCTTCGGGACAGGCCAAAACATTCAGTACTTC
TRBV7-2	TRBJ2-3	TRBD1	many	14	CASSPTDRAPPRYF	TGTGCCAGCAGCCCAACGGACAGGGCCCCGCCGCGGTATTTT
TRBV20-1	TRBJ2-7	NA	NA	14	CSASVGTQFYEQYF	TGCAGTGCTAGTGTCGGGACTCAATTCTACGAGCAGTACTTC
TRBV12-3/TRBV12-4	TRBJ1-1	TRBD1	few	15	CASSLPNRGRTEAFF	TGTGCCAGCAGTCTCCCTAACAGGGGGCGGACTGAAGCTTTCTTT
TRBV4-1	TRBJ2-1	NA	many	15	CASSQDGSPYNEQFF	TGCGCCAGCAGCCAAGACGGGAGCCCCTACAATGAGCAGTTCTTC
TRBV6-5	TRBJ2-1	TRBD1	NA	15	CASSYSGQGLNEQFF	TGTGCCAGCAGTTACTCCGGACAGGGGTTGAATGAGCAGTTCTTC
TRBV6-1	TRBJ2-5	NA	few	14	CASIRDSKLETQYF	TGTGCCAGCATCAGGGACTCCAAACTAGAGACCCAGTACTTC
TRBV7-2	TRBJ2-5	TRBD1	few	14	CASSLGDRGQTQYF	TGTGCCAGCAGCTTAGGGGACAGGGGCCAGACCCAGTACTTC
TRBV18	TRBJ2-1	TRBD2	NA	16	CASSLRPSGSIYEQFF	TGTGCCAGCTCACTTCGGCCTAGCGGGAGTATATATGAGCAGTTCTTC
TRBV30	TRBJ2-2	NA	few	15	CAWRPPDQNTGELFF	TGTGCCTGGAGACCCCCGGATCAAAACACCGGGGAGCTGTTTTTT
TRBV20-1	TRBJ2-5	NA	NA	15	CSARRGTGYQETQYF	TGCAGTGCTAGACGGGGTACAGGGTACCAAGAGACCCAGTACTTC
TRBV29-1	TRBJ2-7	TRBD1	few	11	CSAGQDYEQYF	TGCAGCGCGGGACAGGACTACGAGCAGTACTTC
TRBV5-5	TRBJ2-7	NA	NA	13	CASSLQDTYEQYF	TGTGCCAGCAGCTTACAGGATACCTACGAGCAGTACTTC
TRBV20-1	TRBJ2-3	TRBD2	few	14	CSAPTSARTDTQYF	TGCAGTGCGCCTACTAGCGCCCGCACAGATACGCAGTATTTT
TRBV2	TRBJ1-6	NA	NA	14	CASSEGGSRSPLHF	TGTGCCAGCAGTGAAGGGGGTAGTAGGTCACCCCTCCACTTT
TRBV6-2/TRBV6-3	TRBJ2-1	TRBD2	NA	15	CASSQREGFVNEQFF	TGTGCCAGCAGTCAGCGGGAGGGCTTTGTGAATGAGCAGTTCTTC
TRBV12-3/TRBV12-4	TRBJ2-5	TRBD2	few	15	CASSPIAGLGKTQYF	TGTGCCAGCAGTCCTATCGCCGGACTAGGAAAGACCCAGTACTTC
TRBV6-2/TRBV6-3	TRBJ2-7	TRBD1	few	15	CASRQDRVASYEQYF	TGTGCCAGCAGACAGGACAGGGTGGCTTCCTACGAGCAGTACTTC
TRBV7-9	TRBJ2-3	TRBD2	NA	16	CASSLVQAGGTDTQYF	TGTGCCAGCAGCTTAGTCCAAGCGGGGGGCACAGATACGCAGTATTTT
TRBV7-8	TRBJ2-7	TRBD1	few	15	CASSLSGTVTYEQYF	TGTGCCAGCAGCTTATCCGGGACAGTTACCTACGAGCAGTACTTC
TRBV6-5	TRBJ2-1	TRBD1	NA	12	CASVGTGNQQFF	TGTGCCAGCGTTGGGACAGGGAATCAGCAGTTCTTC
TRBV6-2/TRBV6-3	TRBJ2-3	TRBD2	many	15	CASSSSGLGTDTQYF	TGTGCCAGCAGTTCTAGCGGACTCGGCACAGATACGCAGTATTTT
TRBV20-1	TRBJ1-5	NA	few	16	CSARLAGTTSNQPQHF	TGCAGTGCTAGACTTGCCGGGACAACGAGCAATCAGCCCCAGCATTTT
TRBV3-1	TRBJ1-5	NA	NA	15	CASSQSGNSNQPQHF	TGTGCCAGCAGCCAATCAGGGAATAGCAATCAGCCCCAGCATTTT
TRBV5-1	TRBJ1-6	NA	many	13	CASSLHSDSPLHF	TGCGCCAGCAGCTTGCATTCGGATTCACCCCTCCACTTT
TRBV6-5	TRBJ2-5	NA	few	14	CASSYDLEGETQYF	TGTGCCAGCAGTTATGATCTGGAGGGAGAGACCCAGTACTTC
TRBV13	TRBJ2-7	NA	many	13	CASSRGRGYEQYF	TGTGCCAGCAGCCGAGGAAGAGGGTACGAGCAGTACTTC
TRBV7-6	TRBJ2-5	TRBD2	few	16	CASSFWRAGGQETQYF	TGTGCCAGCAGCTTTTGGCGAGCGGGGGGTCAAGAGACCCAGTACTTC
TRBV7-2	TRBJ2-7	NA	NA	12	CASSLAGPGWYF	TGTGCCAGCAGCTTAGCGGGTCCCGGTTGGTACTTC
TRBV29-1	TRBJ2-1	TRBD2	few	18	CSVEGGLAGEIRPNEQFF	TGCAGCGTTGAGGGCGGACTAGCGGGAGAAATCCGACCAAATGAGCAGTTCTTC
TRBV11-1	TRBJ2-1	NA	NA	19	CASRPHWYNNNLEYNEQFF	TGTGCCAGCAGACCCCACTGGTATAATAATAACCTTGAGTACAATGAGCAGTTCTTC
TRBV20-1	TRBJ2-3	TRBD1	NA	15	CSARVWGTGEDTQYF	TGCAGTGCTAGAGTGTGGGGGACAGGGGAAGATACGCAGTATTTT